This T cell receptor (beta chain) was captured by sequencing in a study of blood T cell repertoires in COVID-19. Overall study context: Cohort 3 donors were reported recovered after two negative PCRs, clearance, or symptom resolution. The United States, Italy and Spain supplied acute and convalescent COVID-19 samples. Sources were T cells, B-cell-depleted T cells, or PBMCs; the material itself was cDNA or gDNA.

Trimming cost V 8 bases and J 0 bases, with 11 bases left between them. This CDR3 has 14 amino acids. Germline CDR1 reads MGHDK; CDR2 reads SYGVNS. Sequenced by immunoSEQ multiplex PCR; TCRdb stores in-frame clones only, minus some. The top ten clones hold approximately 7.2% of a sample with roughly 210,000 clones, around 87% of them seen once. All enrollees were about 18 to 89 years old and from some 24 US areas. This sequence was found in a man aged 25-45 years in a cohort exposed to, infected with or recovered from COVID-19 (not recorded which). Material for sequencing was PBMCs or T cells enriched from blood (not recorded which). The chain recombines TRBV25-1 with TRBJ1-3; the D gene is possibly TRBD1 (5 bases). CDR3 sequence (DNA): TGTGCCAGCCGAGGAAGGGGCTCTGGAAACACCATATATTTT. Its translation: CASRGRGSGNTIYF. The full variable domain, rest sourced from reference TRBV25-1 and TRBJ1-3, is EADIYQTPRYLVIGTGKKITLECSQTMGHDKMYWYQQDPGMELHLIHYSYGVNSTEKGDLSSESTVSRIRTEHFPLTLESARPSHTSQYLCASRGRGSGNTIYFGEGSWLTVV.